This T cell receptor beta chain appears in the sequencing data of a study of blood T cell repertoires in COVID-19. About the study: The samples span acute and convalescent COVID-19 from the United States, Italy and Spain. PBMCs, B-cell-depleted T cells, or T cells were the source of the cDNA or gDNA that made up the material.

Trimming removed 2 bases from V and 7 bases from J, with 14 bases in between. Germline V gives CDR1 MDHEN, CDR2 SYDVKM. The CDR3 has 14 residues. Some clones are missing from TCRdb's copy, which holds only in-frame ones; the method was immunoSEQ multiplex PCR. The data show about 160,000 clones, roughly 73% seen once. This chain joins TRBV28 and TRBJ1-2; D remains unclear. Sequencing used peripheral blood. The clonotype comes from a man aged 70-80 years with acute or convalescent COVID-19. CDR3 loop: CASSLPGYGSGYTF. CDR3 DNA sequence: TGTGCCAGCAGTTTACCCGGGTACGGTAGTGGCTACACCTTC.